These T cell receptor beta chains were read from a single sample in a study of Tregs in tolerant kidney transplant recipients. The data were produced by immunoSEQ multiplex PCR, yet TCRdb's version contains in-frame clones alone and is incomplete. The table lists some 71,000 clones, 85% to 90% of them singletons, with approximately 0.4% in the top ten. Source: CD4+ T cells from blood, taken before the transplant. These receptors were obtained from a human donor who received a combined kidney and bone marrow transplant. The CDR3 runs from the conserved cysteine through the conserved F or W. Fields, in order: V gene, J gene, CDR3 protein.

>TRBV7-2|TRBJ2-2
CASSLTAGANTGELFF
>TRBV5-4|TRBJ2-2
CASSSPSGNTGELFF
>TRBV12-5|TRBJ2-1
CASGLGGGGYYNEQFF
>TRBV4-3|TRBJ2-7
CASSHIGGSYEQYF
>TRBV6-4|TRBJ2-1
CASSAGTGVGRNEQFF
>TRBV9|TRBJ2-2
CASSVGDRETGELFF
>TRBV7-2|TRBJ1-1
CASSLADRRNTEAFF
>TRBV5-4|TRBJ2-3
CASSLGGLAETDTQYF
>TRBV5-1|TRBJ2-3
CASSLLGLAGPSTDTQYF
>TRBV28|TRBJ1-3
CASSLLGQTSGNTIYF
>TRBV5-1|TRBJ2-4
CASSLGGLNIQYF